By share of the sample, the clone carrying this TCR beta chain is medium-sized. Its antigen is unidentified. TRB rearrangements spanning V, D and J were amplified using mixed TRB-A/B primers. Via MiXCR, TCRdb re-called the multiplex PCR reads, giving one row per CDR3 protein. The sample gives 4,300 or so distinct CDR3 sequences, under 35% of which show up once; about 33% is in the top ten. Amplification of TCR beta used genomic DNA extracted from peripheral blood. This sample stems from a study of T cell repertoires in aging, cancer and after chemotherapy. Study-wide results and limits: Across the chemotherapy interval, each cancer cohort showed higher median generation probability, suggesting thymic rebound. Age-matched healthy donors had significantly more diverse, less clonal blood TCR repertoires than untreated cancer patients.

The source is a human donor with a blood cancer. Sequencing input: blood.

In DNA, the CDR3 is TGTGCCAGCAGCTTAGAGTATGGCAGCCCCAACTCGAACACCGGGGAGCTGTTTTTT. This gives the protein CASSLEYGSPNSNTGELFF. The chain is built from TRBV11-2 and TRBJ2-2; D is unclear. CDR1 is SGHAT, CDR2 FQNNGV, per germline. There are 19 residues in the CDR3. V lost 0 bases and J lost 0, with 17 bases in between.